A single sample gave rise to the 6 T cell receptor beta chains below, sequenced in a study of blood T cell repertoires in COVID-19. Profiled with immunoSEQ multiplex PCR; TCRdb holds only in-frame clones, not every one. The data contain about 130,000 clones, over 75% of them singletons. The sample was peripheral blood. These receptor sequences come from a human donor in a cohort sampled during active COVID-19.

CDR3 residues: CASSTGDQETQYF. CDR3 bases: TGTGCCAGCAGTACAGGGGATCAAGAGACCCAGTACTTC. The chain recombines TRBV6-5 with TRBJ2-5; 7 bases align to TRBD1. V lost 5 bases, J lost 2 bases, and 2 bases stayed unmatched. Germline V gene data show CDR1 as MNHEY and CDR2 as SVGAGI. This CDR3 is 13 amino acids long.

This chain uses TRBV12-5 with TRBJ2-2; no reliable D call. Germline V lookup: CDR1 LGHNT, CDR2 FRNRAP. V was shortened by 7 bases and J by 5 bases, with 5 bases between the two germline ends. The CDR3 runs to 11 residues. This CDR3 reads CASAVTGELFF. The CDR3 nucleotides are TGTGCTAGTGCCGTAACCGGGGAGCTGTTTTTT.

CDR3 region: CASSQDTGFNTEAFF. The DNA of the CDR3 is TGCGCCAGCAGCCAAGATACAGGTTTTAACACTGAAGCTTTCTTT. The rearrangement joins TRBV4-3 to TRBJ1-1; D might be TRBD1 (5 bases). From germline, CDR1 is LGHNA and CDR2 YSLEER. V shed 0 bases and J shed 2 bases, with 10 bases lying between them. This CDR3 is built from 15 residues.

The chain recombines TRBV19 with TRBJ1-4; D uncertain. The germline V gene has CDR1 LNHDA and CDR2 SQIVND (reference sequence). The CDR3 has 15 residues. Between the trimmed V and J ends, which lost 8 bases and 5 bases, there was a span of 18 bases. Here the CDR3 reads CASSPREGGNEKLFF. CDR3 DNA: TGTGCCAGTTCACCGAGGGAGGGAGGGAATGAAAAACTGTTTTTT.

CDR3 nucleotide sequence: TGTGCCAGCAGTCCTGTAGGGACAGTCACAGATACGCAGTATTTT. Translated: CASSPVGTVTDTQYF. The rearrangement joins TRBV4-2 to TRBJ2-3; 7 bases are shared with TRBD1. V was pared by 6 bases and J by 2 bases, with 8 bases of the junction left unmatched. The CDR3 loop spans 15 amino acids. Germline-derived CDR1 and CDR2 are LGHNA and YNFKEQ.

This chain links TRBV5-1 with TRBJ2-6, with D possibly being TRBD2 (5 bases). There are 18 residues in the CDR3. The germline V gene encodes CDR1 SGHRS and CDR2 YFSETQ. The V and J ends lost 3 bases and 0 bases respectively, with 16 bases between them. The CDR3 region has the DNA TGCGCCAGCAGCTCCAACACTTTCGGGGTCTCTGGGGCCAACGTCCTGACTTTC. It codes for CASSSNTFGVSGANVLTF.